The present entry profiles one T cell receptor beta chain with its context. Its antigen is undetermined. A modified ARM-PCR protocol with three rounds of nested PCR amplified TCRbeta. One entry per CDR3 protein results from TCRdb running MiXCR on the multiplex PCR reads. This table holds fewer than 130,000 distinct CDR3 sequences, nearly 85% found once. The sample is drawn from a study of tumor and adjacent non-tumor tissue in lung cancer. Overall study context: Aged 31 to 76 years, patients included fewer than 11 men and about 5 women with stage I to III disease. Around 4.2 million productive TCRbeta reads were obtained per sample on average.

Study conclusions and caveats: Compared with tumor, normal lung showed significantly lower TCR diversity.

The CDR3 totals 13 residues. Germline V lookup: CDR1 DFQATT, CDR2 SNEGSKA (reference sequence). V lost 1 base to trimming and J lost 6 bases; unmatched junction nucleotides: 5. No cell sorting was done before RNA was extracted from the tissue. Material: lung tumor tissue. This clonotype was sampled from a man in his 70s with non-small cell lung cancer. The rearrangement uses TRBV20-1 and TRBJ1-1; 7 bases align to TRBD1. CDR3 protein: CSARGTGLSEAFF. The CDR3 region has the DNA TGCAGTGCTAGAGGGACAGGTCTTTCTGAAGCTTTCTTT.